Listed below are T cell receptor beta chains from one sample, sequenced in a study of blood T cell repertoires in COVID-19. Profiled with immunoSEQ multiplex PCR; TCRdb holds only in-frame clones, not every one. The table has 400,000 or so clones, 88% seen once. The source material was PBMCs or T cells enriched from blood (not recorded which). These receptors were taken from a woman aged 40 to 50 with acute COVID-19. CDR3s include the opening cysteine and the closing phenylalanine or tryptophan. The D gene is left open where the match is weak. Some rows mark clone size as missing; the rest say once, few, many or name a class of expanded clone.

v_call,d_call,clone_size,j_call,cdr3_aa,cdr3_nt
TRBV5-6,TRBD1,.,TRBJ1-3,CASSLKEFPGTGGNTIYF,TGTGCCAGCAGCTTGAAAGAGTTCCCCGGGACAGGGGGAAACACCATATATTTT
TRBV2,TRBD2,.,TRBJ2-1,CASRTSGGNEQFF,TGTGCCAGCAGGACTAGCGGTGGCAATGAGCAGTTCTTC
TRBV2,.,.,TRBJ1-2,CASSEQAYGYTF,TGTGCCAGCAGTGAACAGGCCTATGGCTACACCTTC
TRBV6-5,.,.,TRBJ1-5,CASSYPPERNQPQHF,TGTGCCAGCAGTTACCCCCCGGAGCGCAATCAGCCCCAGCATTTT
TRBV2,TRBD1,.,TRBJ2-7,CASKRGQGAGEQYF,TGTGCCAGCAAAAGGGGACAGGGGGCGGGCGAGCAGTACTTC
TRBV7-9,.,.,TRBJ1-3,CASSFNPGNTIYF,TGTGCCAGCAGCTTTAATCCCGGAAACACCATATATTTT
TRBV2,.,.,TRBJ1-5,CASSGRGDQPQHF,TGTGCCAGCAGTGGGCGGGGCGATCAGCCCCAGCATTTT
TRBV27,.,.,TRBJ1-2,CASSKGWLNYGYTF,TGTGCCAGCAGTAAGGGGTGGCTTAACTATGGCTACACCTTC
TRBV7-2,TRBD2,.,TRBJ2-5,CASSLRGGGNSETQYF,TGTGCCAGCAGCTTAAGGGGCGGGGGGAATTCGGAGACCCAGTACTTC
TRBV24-1,.,.,TRBJ2-5,CATSDLSETQYF,TGTGCCACCAGTGACCTTTCAGAGACCCAGTACTTC
TRBV21-1,.,once,TRBJ2-5,CASSNGGLAGRETQYF,TGTGCCAGCAGCAATGGGGGACTAGCGGGTAGAGAGACCCAGTACTTC
TRBV6-5,TRBD2,.,TRBJ2-7,CASRGLAGGWEQYF,TGTGCCAGCAGAGGACTAGCGGGGGGGTGGGAGCAGTACTTC
TRBV7-9,TRBD1,.,TRBJ2-7,CASSPSGTAYEQYF,TGTGCCAGCAGCCCATCCGGGACAGCCTACGAGCAGTACTTC
TRBV6-5,.,.,TRBJ1-3,CAIEPVSGNTIYF,TGTGCCATCGAGCCTGTCTCTGGAAACACCATATATTTT
TRBV19,.,.,TRBJ1-2,CASASTGFGGYTF,TGTGCCAGTGCATCTACAGGGTTTGGTGGCTACACCTTC
TRBV19,.,.,TRBJ1-2,CASRASGVHGYTF,TGTGCCAGTAGAGCATCGGGAGTCCATGGCTACACCTTC
TRBV12-1,.,.,TRBJ1-1,CASSQNAEMVSQGDTEAFF,TGTGCCAGCAGCCAGAATGCAGAGATGGTTAGCCAGGGGGACACTGAAGCTTTCTTT
TRBV30,TRBD1,.,TRBJ2-3,CAWSVIAGGTDTQYF,TGTGCCTGGAGTGTAATAGCAGGGGGAACAGATACGCAGTATTTT
TRBV6-5,TRBD2,.,TRBJ2-1,CASEGLAGTVNEQFF,TGTGCCAGCGAGGGACTAGCGGGGACGGTCAATGAGCAGTTCTTC
TRBV3-1/TRBV3-2,.,.,TRBJ2-6,CASSIRTGGSGANVLTF,TGTGCCAGCAGCATACGGACTGGGGGGTCTGGGGCCAACGTCCTGACTTTC
TRBV5-1,TRBD2,.,TRBJ2-1,CASSLVSGGASYNEQFF,TGCGCCAGCAGCTTGGTGAGCGGGGGGGCCTCCTACAATGAGCAGTTCTTC
TRBV27,.,.,TRBJ1-6,CASSFLGARDNSPLHF,TGTGCCAGCAGTTTTCTGGGGGCGCGAGATAATTCACCCCTCCACTTT
TRBV29-1,TRBD1,.,TRBJ1-1,CSAKTGTEAFF,TGCAGCGCCAAGACAGGGACTGAAGCTTTCTTT
TRBV19,TRBD2,once,TRBJ2-5,CASSILRGGEETQYF,TGTGCCAGTAGTATTCTCCGCGGGGGGGAAGAGACCCAGTACTTC
TRBV4-2,TRBD2,.,TRBJ2-3,CASSPEGLAGGDTQYF,TGTGCCAGCAGCCCAGAGGGACTAGCGGGGGGAGATACGCAGTATTTT
TRBV5-5,TRBD2,.,TRBJ2-5,CASRLAGGETQYF,TGTGCCAGCAGACTAGCGGGAGGAGAGACCCAGTACTTC
TRBV12-3/TRBV12-4,.,once,TRBJ1-3,CASISPGNTIYF,TGTGCCAGCATCAGTCCTGGAAACACCATATATTTT
TRBV7-9,TRBD1,.,TRBJ2-1,CASSRNRGRARDEQFF,TGTGCCAGCAGCCGGAACAGGGGAAGGGCTCGCGATGAGCAGTTCTTC
TRBV11-2,TRBD2,.,TRBJ2-1,CASSTRDYPTVF,TGTGCCAGCAGCACAAGGGACTACCCCACCGTCTTC
TRBV27,TRBD2,.,TRBJ2-7,CASSLSGTGGYEQYF,TGTGCCAGCAGTTTATCCGGGACGGGGGGCTACGAGCAGTACTTC
TRBV7-9,.,few,TRBJ2-2,CASSPIGHRENTGELFF,TGTGCCAGCAGCCCGATCGGGCACAGGGAGAACACCGGGGAGCTGTTTTTT
TRBV19,.,.,TRBJ1-3,CASSTRGSGNTIYF,TGTGCCAGTAGTACCCGGGGCTCTGGAAACACCATATATTTT
TRBV19,.,.,TRBJ1-5,CASSPGRGNQPQHF,TGTGCCAGTAGTCCCGGACGGGGTAATCAGCCCCAGCATTTT
TRBV2,.,.,TRBJ2-5,CASKRRLLETQYF,TGTGCCAGTAAACGGAGGCTATTAGAGACCCAGTACTTC
TRBV19,TRBD1,.,TRBJ1-1,CASSRQGDLNTEAFF,TGTGCCAGTAGTAGACAGGGGGACCTGAACACTGAAGCTTTCTTT
TRBV5-5,.,once,TRBJ1-6,CASSPPQGANSPLHF,TGTGCCAGCAGCCCCCCCCAGGGTGCAAATTCACCCCTCCACTTT
TRBV4-1,.,.,TRBJ1-2,CASSQVQGANYTF,TGCGCCAGCAGCCAAGTCCAAGGGGCAAACTACACCTTC
TRBV3-1/TRBV3-2,TRBD2,.,TRBJ2-3,CASSQETDKETRGGRGAEGTQYF,TGTGCCAGCAGCCAAGAGACCGATAAGGAGACCCGGGGGGGGCGTGGAGCGGAGGGTACGCAGTATTTT
TRBV9,.,.,TRBJ2-7,CASSVGAGDYEQYF,TGTGCCAGCAGCGTAGGGGCAGGGGACTACGAGCAGTACTTC
TRBV24-1,.,.,TRBJ1-1,CATSDHLNTEAFF,TGTGCCACCAGTGATCACTTGAACACTGAAGCTTTCTTT
TRBV18,.,.,TRBJ2-7,CASSPDRSSYEQYF,TGTGCCAGCTCACCTGACAGGAGCTCCTACGAGCAGTACTTC
TRBV29-1,.,.,TRBJ1-2,CSVEDRGANYGYTF,TGCAGCGTTGAAGATCGCGGAGCGAACTATGGCTACACCTTC
TRBV6-6,.,once,TRBJ2-2,CASSHRLDTGELFF,TGTGCCAGCAGCCACAGGTTGGACACCGGGGAGCTGTTTTTT
TRBV5-1,TRBD1,.,TRBJ1-1,CASSLQGAVNTEAFF,TGCGCCAGCAGCTTACAGGGGGCTGTGAACACTGAAGCTTTCTTT
TRBV18,TRBD1,.,TRBJ2-7,CASSQRDRGTVIGSEQYF,TGTGCCAGCTCACAAAGGGACAGGGGAACAGTGATCGGAAGCGAGCAGTACTTC
TRBV19,TRBD1,.,TRBJ1-2,CASSAQGKDYGYTF,TGTGCCAGTAGTGCACAGGGGAAGGACTATGGCTACACCTTC
TRBV7-9,TRBD1,.,TRBJ1-5,CASSLSNTGGREPQHF,TGTGCCAGCAGCTTATCTAACACAGGGGGCAGGGAGCCCCAGCATTTT
TRBV7-9,.,.,TRBJ1-2,CASSLAGGDDGYTF,TGTGCCAGCAGCTTAGCGGGAGGGGACGATGGCTACACCTTC
TRBV21-1,.,.,TRBJ2-3,CASSEAASTDTQYF,TGTGCCAGCAGCGAAGCGGCTAGCACAGATACGCAGTATTTT
TRBV25-1,TRBD1,.,TRBJ1-4,CASSRTGGDEKLFF,TGTGCCAGCAGCCGAACAGGGGGCGATGAAAAACTGTTTTTT
TRBV29-1,TRBD1,.,TRBJ2-7,CSVLRGHDEQYF,TGCAGCGTCCTCAGGGGGCACGACGAGCAGTACTTC
TRBV3-1/TRBV3-2,.,once,TRBJ1-2,CASSQRGARSNYGYTF,TGTGCCAGCAGCCAGCGGGGGGCAAGATCGAACTATGGCTACACCTTC
TRBV4-1,TRBD2,.,TRBJ2-7,CASSLVGGESGEQYF,TGCGCCAGCAGCCTTGTCGGGGGGGAGAGTGGCGAGCAGTACTTC
TRBV3-1/TRBV3-2,TRBD2,.,TRBJ2-7,CASSQVAAGGPEQYF,TGTGCCAGCAGCCAAGTTGCGGCGGGGGGGCCCGAGCAGTACTTC
TRBV27,TRBD1,.,TRBJ1-4,CASSSQGATNEKLFF,TGTGCCAGCAGTTCGCAGGGGGCAACTAATGAAAAACTGTTTTTT